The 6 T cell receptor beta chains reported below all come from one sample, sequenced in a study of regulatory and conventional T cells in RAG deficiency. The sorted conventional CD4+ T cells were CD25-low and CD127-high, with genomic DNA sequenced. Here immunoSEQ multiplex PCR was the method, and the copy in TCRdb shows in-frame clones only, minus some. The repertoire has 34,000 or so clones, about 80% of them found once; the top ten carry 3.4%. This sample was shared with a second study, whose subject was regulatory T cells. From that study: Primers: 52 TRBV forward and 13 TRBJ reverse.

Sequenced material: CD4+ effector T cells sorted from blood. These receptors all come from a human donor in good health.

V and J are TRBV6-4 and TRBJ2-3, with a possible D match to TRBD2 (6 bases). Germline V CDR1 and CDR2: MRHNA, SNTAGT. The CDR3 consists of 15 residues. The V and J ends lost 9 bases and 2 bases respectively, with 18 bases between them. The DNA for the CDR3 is TGTGCCAGTGGGGAGGCGGGGACCCACACAGATACGCAGTATTTT. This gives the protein CASGEAGTHTDTQYF.

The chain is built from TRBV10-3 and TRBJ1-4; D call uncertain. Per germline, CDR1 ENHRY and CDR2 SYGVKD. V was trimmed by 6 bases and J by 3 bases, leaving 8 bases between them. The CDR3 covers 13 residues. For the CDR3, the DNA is TGTGCCATCAGAGGCAGATCTAATGAAAAACTGTTTTTT. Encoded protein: CAIRGRSNEKLFF.

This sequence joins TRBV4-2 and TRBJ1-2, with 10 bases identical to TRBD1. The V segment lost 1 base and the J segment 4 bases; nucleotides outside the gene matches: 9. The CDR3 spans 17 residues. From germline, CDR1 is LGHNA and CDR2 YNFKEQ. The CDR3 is CASSQGLGTGAGYGYTF. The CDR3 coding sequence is TGTGCCAGCAGCCAAGGGCTCGGGACAGGGGCGGGCTATGGCTACACCTTC.

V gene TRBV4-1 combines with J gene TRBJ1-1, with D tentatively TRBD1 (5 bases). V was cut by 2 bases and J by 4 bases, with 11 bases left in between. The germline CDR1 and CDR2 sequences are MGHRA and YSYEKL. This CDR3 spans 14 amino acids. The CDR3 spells CASSQSRVSTEAFF. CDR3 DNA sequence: TGCGCCAGCAGCCAATCCAGGGTGAGCACTGAAGCTTTCTTT.

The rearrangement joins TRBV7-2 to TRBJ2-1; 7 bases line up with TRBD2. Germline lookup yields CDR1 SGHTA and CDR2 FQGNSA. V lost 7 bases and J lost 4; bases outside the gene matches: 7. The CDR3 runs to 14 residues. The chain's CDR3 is CASIPRGTYNEQFF. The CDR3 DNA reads TGTGCCAGCATTCCGCGGGGGACTTACAATGAGCAGTTCTTC.

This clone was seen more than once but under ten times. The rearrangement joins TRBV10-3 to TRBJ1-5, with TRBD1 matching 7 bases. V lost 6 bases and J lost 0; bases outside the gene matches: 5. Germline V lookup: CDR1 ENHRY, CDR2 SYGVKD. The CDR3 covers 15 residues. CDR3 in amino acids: CAISGTADSNQPQHF. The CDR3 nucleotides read TGTGCCATCAGCGGGACAGCCGATAGCAATCAGCCCCAGCATTTT.